Listed below are T cell receptor beta chains from one sample, sequenced in a study of shared clonotypes between healthy human individuals. The method was immunoSEQ multiplex PCR; TCRdb's version includes in-frame clones alone and lacks a portion of them. The sample carries millions of clones, 93% recorded once. The sample consisted of naive CD8+ T cells from PBMCs. The receptors shown here come from a man younger than 30 in good health. Some clones in this sample may be carry-over from other donors' samples. The CDR3 runs from the conserved cysteine through the conserved F or W. Fields, in order: V gene, J gene, D gene, CDR3 protein, CDR3 DNA. A D gene is named only where the DNA matches it firmly.

V: TRBV10-3
J: TRBJ1-5
D: .
CDR3: CAISEAGSNQPQHF
DNA: TGTGCCATCAGTGAGGCGGGTAGCAATCAGCCCCAGCATTTT

V: TRBV4-1
J: TRBJ2-3
D: .
CDR3: CASRERDTLNTDTQYF
DNA: TGCGCCAGCAGGGAACGGGACACCCTCAACACAGATACGCAGTATTTT

V: TRBV4-3
J: TRBJ2-7
D: .
CDR3: CASSQEAGVSYEQYF
DNA: TGCGCCAGCAGCCAAGAGGCAGGGGTGTCCTACGAGCAGTACTTC

V: TRBV7-8
J: TRBJ2-3
D: TRBD1
CDR3: CASSLKLGQRRTDTQYF
DNA: TGTGCCAGCAGCTTAAAGCTGGGACAGAGACGCACAGATACGCAGTATTTT

V: TRBV19
J: TRBJ2-1
D: .
CDR3: CASSQNSYNEQFF
DNA: TGTGCCAGTAGTCAGAACTCCTACAATGAGCAGTTCTTC

V: TRBV6-5
J: TRBJ2-7
D: TRBD2
CDR3: CASTVAGGQSYEQYF
DNA: TGTGCCAGCACAGTAGCGGGAGGCCAATCCTACGAGCAGTACTTC

V: TRBV11-2
J: TRBJ2-1
D: .
CDR3: CASSLARDISYNEQFF
DNA: TGTGCCAGCAGCTTAGCTCGGGACATCTCCTACAATGAGCAGTTCTTC

V: TRBV4-1
J: TRBJ1-1
D: TRBD1
CDR3: CASSQPDRDTEAFF
DNA: TGCGCCAGCAGCCAGCCGGACAGGGACACTGAAGCTTTCTTT

V: TRBV7-8
J: TRBJ2-1
D: .
CDR3: CASSVGANEQFF
DNA: TGTGCCAGCAGCGTCGGGGCCAATGAGCAGTTCTTC

V: TRBV25-1
J: TRBJ1-2
D: .
CDR3: CASSGTGTYGYTF
DNA: TGTGCCAGCAGTGGAACAGGTACCTATGGCTACACCTTC

V: TRBV6-5
J: TRBJ2-1
D: .
CDR3: CASSPGLNEQFF
DNA: TGTGCCAGCAGTCCGGGTCTTAATGAGCAGTTCTTC

V: TRBV7-9
J: TRBJ1-1
D: .
CDR3: CASGAGTWDTEAFF
DNA: TGTGCCAGCGGTGCCGGCACTTGGGACACTGAAGCTTTCTTT